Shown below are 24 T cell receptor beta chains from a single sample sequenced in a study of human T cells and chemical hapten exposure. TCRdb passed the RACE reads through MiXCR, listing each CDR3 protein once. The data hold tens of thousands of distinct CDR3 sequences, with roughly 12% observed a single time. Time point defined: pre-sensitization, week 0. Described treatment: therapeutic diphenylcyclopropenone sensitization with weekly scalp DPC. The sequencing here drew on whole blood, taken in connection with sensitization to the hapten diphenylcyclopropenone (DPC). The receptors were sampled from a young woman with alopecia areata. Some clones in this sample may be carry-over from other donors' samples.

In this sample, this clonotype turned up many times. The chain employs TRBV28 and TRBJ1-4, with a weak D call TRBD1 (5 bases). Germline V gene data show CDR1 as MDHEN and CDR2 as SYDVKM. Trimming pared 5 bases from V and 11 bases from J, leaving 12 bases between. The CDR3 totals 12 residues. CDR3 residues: CASSPPRGKLFF. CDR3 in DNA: TGTGCCAGCAGTCCCCCTCGGGGGAAACTGTTTTTT.

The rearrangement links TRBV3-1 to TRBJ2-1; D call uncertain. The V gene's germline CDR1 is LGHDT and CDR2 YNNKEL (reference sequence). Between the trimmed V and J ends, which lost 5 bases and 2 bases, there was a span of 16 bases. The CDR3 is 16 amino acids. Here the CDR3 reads CASSSPSTRAYNEQFF. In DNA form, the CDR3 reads TGTGCCAGCAGCTCCCCTTCGACTCGGGCCTACAATGAGCAGTTCTTC.

The CDR3 DNA sequence: TGTGCCAGCAGCCGTGGACTAGCGGGGTCAGCGGAGACCCAGTACTTC. As protein: CASSRGLAGSAETQYF. The chain couples TRBV6-2 or TRBV6-3 to TRBJ2-5; TRBD2 matches at 12 bases. Looked up from germline, CDR1 is MNHEY and CDR2 is SVGEGT. The CDR3 extends over 16 amino acids. The ends lost 6 bases at V and 5 bases at J; junction bases unmatched: 10.

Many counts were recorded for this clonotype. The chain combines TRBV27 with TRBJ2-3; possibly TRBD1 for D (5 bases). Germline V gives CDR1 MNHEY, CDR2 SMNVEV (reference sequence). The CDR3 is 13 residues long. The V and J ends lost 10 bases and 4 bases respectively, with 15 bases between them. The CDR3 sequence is CAIQDQGADTQYF. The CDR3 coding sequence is TGTGCCATCCAGGACCAGGGCGCAGATACGCAGTATTTT.

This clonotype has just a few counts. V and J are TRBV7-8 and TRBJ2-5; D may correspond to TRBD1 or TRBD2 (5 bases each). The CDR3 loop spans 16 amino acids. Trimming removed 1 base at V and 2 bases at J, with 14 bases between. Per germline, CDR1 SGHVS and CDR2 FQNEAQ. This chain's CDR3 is CASSLGFEGPQETQYF. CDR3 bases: TGTGCCAGCAGCTTAGGATTCGAGGGGCCTCAAGAGACCCAGTACTTC. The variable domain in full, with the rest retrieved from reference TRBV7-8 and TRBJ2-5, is GAGVSQSPRYKVAKRGQDVALRCDPISGHVSLFWYQQALGQGPEFLTYFQNEAQLDKSGLPSDRFFAERPEGSVSTLKIQRTQQEDSAVYLCASSLGFEGPQETQYFGPGTRLLVL.

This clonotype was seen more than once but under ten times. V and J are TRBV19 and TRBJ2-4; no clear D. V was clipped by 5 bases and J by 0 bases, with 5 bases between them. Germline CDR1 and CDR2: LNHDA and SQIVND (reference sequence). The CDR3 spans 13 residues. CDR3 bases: TGTGCCAGTAGTGGTCTAGCCAAAAACATTCAGTACTTC. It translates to CASSGLAKNIQYF.

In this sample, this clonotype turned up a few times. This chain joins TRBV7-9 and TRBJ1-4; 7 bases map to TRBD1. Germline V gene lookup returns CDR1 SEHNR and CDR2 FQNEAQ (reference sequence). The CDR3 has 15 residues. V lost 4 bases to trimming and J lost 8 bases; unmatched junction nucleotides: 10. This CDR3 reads CASSSRQGEEEKLFF. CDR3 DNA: TGTGCCAGCAGCTCCCGACAGGGAGAAGAAGAAAAACTGTTTTTT.

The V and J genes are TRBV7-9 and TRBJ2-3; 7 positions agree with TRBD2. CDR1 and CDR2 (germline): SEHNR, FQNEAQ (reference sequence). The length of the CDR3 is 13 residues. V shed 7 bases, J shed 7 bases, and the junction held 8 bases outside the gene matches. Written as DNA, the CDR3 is TGTGCCAGCACCCCGCAAAGCGGGAATACGCAGTATTTT. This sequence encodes CASTPQSGNTQYF.

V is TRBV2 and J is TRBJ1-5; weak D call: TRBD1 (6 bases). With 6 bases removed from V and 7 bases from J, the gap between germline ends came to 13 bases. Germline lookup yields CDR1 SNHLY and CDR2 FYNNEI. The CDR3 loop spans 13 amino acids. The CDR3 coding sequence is TGTGCCAGCAGGTACAGGGTTGGACAGCCCCAGCATTTT. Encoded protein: CASRYRVGQPQHF. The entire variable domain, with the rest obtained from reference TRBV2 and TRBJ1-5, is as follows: EPEVTQTPSHQVTQMGQEVILRCVPISNHLYFYWYRQILGQKVEFLVSFYNNEISEKSEIFDDQFSVERPDGSNFTLKIRSTKLEDSAMYFCASRYRVGQPQHFGDGTRLSIL.

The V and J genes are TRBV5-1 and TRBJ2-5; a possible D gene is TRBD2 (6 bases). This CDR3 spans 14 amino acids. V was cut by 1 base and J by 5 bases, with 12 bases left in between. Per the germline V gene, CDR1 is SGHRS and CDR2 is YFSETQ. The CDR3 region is CASSLTSTGETQYF. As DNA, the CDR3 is TGCGCCAGCAGCTTGACTAGCACCGGGGAGACCCAGTACTTC.

CDR3 coding DNA: TGTGCAAGTCGCCCAGGGACTAGCGGGGGACGCACAGATACGCAGTATTTT. This encodes CASRPGTSGGRTDTQYF. The V gene is TRBV12-2, the J gene TRBJ2-3; the table's D call, TRBD2, was not checked against the DNA. TRBV12-2 is annotated as a pseudogene. This CDR3 region has 17 residues.

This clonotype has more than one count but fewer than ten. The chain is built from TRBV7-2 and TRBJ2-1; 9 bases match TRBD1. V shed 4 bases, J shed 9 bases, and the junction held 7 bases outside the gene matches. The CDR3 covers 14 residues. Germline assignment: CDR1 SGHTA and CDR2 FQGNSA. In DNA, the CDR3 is TGTGCCAGCAGCTCTCACAGGGGGCCCTTTGAGCAGTTCTTC. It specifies CASSSHRGPFEQFF.

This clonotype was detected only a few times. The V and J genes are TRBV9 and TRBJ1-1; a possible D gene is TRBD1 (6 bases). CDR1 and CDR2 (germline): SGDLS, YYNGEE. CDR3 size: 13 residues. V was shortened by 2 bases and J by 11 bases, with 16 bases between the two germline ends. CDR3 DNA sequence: TGTGCCAGCAGCGTTGTGAATCAGGGGAGGGCTTTCTTT. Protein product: CASSVVNQGRAFF.

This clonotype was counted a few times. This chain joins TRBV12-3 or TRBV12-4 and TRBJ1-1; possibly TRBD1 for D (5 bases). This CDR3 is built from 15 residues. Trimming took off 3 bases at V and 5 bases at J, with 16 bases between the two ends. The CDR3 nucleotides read TGTGCCAGCAGTTTGCTCGGGGGAGGTCGAACTGAAGCTTTCTTT. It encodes CASSLLGGGRTEAFF.

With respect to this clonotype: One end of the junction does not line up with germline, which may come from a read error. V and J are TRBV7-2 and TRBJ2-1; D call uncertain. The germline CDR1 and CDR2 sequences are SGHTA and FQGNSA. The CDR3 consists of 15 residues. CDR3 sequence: CASSFGVSPYIEQFF. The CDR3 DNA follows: TGTGCCAGCAGCTTTGGAGTCTCTCCCTACATTGAGCAGTTCTTC.

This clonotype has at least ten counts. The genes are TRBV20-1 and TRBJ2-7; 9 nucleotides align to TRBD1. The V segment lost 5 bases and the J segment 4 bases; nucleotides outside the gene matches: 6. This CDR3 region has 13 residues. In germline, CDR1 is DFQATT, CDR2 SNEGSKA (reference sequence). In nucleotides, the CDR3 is TGCAGTGCTTTAACCGGGACAGGGTACGAGCAGTACTTC. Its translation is CSALTGTGYEQYF.

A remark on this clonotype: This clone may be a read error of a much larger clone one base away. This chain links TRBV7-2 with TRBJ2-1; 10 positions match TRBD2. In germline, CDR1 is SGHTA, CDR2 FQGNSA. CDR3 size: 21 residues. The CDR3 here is CASSSDRPLTGTSESNNKQFF. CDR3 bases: TGTGCCAGCAGCTCGGACAGGCCTTTGACCGGGACTAGCGAAAGCAACAATAAGCAGTTCTTC.

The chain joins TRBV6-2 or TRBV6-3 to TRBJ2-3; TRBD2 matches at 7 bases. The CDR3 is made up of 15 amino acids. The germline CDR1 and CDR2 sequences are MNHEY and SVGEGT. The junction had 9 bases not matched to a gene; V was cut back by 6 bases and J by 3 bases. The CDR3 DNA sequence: TGTGCCAGCAGGGGAGAAAGCGGGGTGACAGATACGCAGTATTTT. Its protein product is CASRGESGVTDTQYF.

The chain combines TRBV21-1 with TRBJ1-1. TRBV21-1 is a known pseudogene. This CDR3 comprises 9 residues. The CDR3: CASRRWAFF. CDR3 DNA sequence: TGTGCCAGCCGGAGGTGGGCTTTCTTT.

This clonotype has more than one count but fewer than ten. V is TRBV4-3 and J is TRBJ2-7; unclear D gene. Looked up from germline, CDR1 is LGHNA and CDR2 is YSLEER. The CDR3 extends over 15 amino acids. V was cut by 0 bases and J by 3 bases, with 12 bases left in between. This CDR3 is CASSQDRPGVYEQYF. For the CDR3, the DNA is TGCGCCAGCAGCCAAGATAGGCCAGGAGTCTACGAGCAGTACTTC.

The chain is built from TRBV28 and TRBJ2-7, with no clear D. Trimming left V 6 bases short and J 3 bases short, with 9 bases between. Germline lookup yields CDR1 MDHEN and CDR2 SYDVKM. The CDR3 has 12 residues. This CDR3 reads CASSPENYEQYF. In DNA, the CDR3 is TGTGCCAGCAGCCCAGAGAACTACGAGCAGTACTTC.

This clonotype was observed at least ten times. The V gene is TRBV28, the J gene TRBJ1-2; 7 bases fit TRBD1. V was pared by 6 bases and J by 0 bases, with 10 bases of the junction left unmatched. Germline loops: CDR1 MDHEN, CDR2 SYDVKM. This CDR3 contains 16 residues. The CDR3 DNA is TGTGCCAGCAGACGTGGGACAGCGGCTTCTAACTATGGCTACACCTTC. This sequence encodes CASRRGTAASNYGYTF.

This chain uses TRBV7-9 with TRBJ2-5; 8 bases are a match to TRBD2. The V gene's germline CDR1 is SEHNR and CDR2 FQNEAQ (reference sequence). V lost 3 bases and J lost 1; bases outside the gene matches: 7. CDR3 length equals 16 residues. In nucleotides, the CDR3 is TGTGCCAGCAGCTTCGGGCGGGAGGCCTTCCAAGAGACCCAGTACTTC. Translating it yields CASSFGREAFQETQYF. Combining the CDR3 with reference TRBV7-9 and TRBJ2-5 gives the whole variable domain DTGVSQNPRHKITKRGQNVTFRCDPISEHNRLYWYRQTLGQGPEFLTYFQNEAQLEKSRLLSDRFSAERPKGSFSTLEIQRTEQGDSAMYLCASSFGREAFQETQYFGPGTRLLVL.

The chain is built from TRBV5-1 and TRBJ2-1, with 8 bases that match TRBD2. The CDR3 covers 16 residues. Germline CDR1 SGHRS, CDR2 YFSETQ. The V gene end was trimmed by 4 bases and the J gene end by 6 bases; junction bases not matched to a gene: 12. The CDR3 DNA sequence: TGCGCCAGCAGCCCTTTGATAGCGGGATCGAGCAATGAGCAGTTCTTC. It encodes CASSPLIAGSSNEQFF.